This is a list of T cell receptor beta chains from one sample in a study of radiotherapy plus CTLA-4 blockade in lung cancer. Data came from immunoSEQ multiplex PCR; TCRdb stores just in-frame clones and leaves some out. The profile shows some 90,000 clones, roughly 80% of them singletons. Material: peripheral blood, obtained from a patient treated with radiotherapy plus ipilimumab. All receptors come from a human donor with non-small cell lung cancer who had stable disease on radiotherapy plus ipilimumab. The CDR3 runs from the conserved cysteine through the conserved F or W. A D gene is named only where the DNA matches it firmly. Size tells how often a clone was seen (once, few, many) or the class of an expanded clone, and some rows leave it out.

j_call	clone_size	d_call	v_call	cdr3_aa	cdr3_nt
TRBJ2-2	.	TRBD2	TRBV10-3	CAISEQAGDTGELFF	TGTGCCATCAGTGAACAAGCGGGAGACACCGGGGAGCTGTTTTTT
TRBJ1-2	once	.	TRBV11-2	CASSLMGSSGYTF	TGTGCCAGCAGCTTAATGGGGTCCAGTGGCTACACCTTC
TRBJ1-5	.	.	TRBV12-2	CASRPGVPAPVDNQPQHF	TGTGCAAGTCGCCCCGGGGTTCCGGCCCCGGTGGACAATCAGCCCCAGCATTTT
TRBJ2-1	.	.	TRBV5-4	CASSIETRGTGEQFF	TGTGCCAGCAGCATTGAAACGCGCGGGACGGGGGAGCAGTTCTTC
TRBJ2-7	.	.	TRBV7-3	CASRENGKYEQYF	TGTGCCAGCAGGGAAAACGGGAAATACGAGCAGTACTTC
TRBJ2-7	.	.	TRBV11-2	CASSRPTGREQYF	TGTGCCAGCAGCCGACCAACAGGGCGCGAGCAGTACTTC
TRBJ2-1	.	.	TRBV27	CASMVRGRNEQFF	TGTGCCAGCATGGTACGGGGGCGAAATGAGCAGTTCTTC
TRBJ1-2	once	TRBD1	TRBV2	CASSEYYRGNYGYTF	TGTGCCAGCAGTGAATATTACAGGGGTAACTATGGCTACACCTTC
TRBJ2-3	once	.	TRBV7-2	CASSLRGWGTDTQYF	TGTGCCAGCAGCCTCAGGGGTTGGGGCACAGATACGCAGTATTTT
TRBJ2-5	.	TRBD2	TRBV5-1	CASSLSLTSGSRRGLGETQYF	TGCGCCAGCAGCTTGTCTCTAACTAGCGGGAGTAGACGGGGGTTAGGAGAGACCCAGTACTTC
TRBJ1-6	.	.	TRBV25-1	CASSVSGQIYNSPLHF	TGTGCCAGCAGTGTGTCAGGGCAAATCTATAATTCACCCCTCCACTTT
TRBJ2-7	.	.	TRBV9	CASSVALGGPYEQYF	TGTGCCAGCAGCGTAGCTTTGGGCGGACCCTACGAGCAGTACTTC
TRBJ1-5	.	TRBD1	TRBV6-1	CASNREGTVNQPQHF	TGTGCCAGCAACCGAGAGGGGACAGTCAACCAGCCCCAGCATTTT
TRBJ2-7	.	.	TRBV10-3	CAISEERQLEQYF	TGTGCCATCAGTGAGGAGAGACAACTAGAGCAGTACTTC
TRBJ2-7	.	.	TRBV6-1	CASTADSQEQYF	TGTGCCAGCACCGCGGACAGTCAGGAGCAGTACTTC
TRBJ2-7	.	TRBD2	TRBV9	CASSVGEGFSYEQYF	TGTGCCAGCAGCGTAGGGGAGGGATTCTCCTACGAGCAGTACTTC
TRBJ2-3	.	.	TRBV7-9	CASSASGTQYF	TGTGCCAGCAGCGCCAGCGGCACGCAGTATTTT
TRBJ1-1	.	.	TRBV15	CATEVLGTEAFF	TGTGCCACCGAGGTATTGGGCACTGAAGCTTTCTTT
TRBJ1-6	.	.	TRBV6-1	CASRSGYSPPLHF	TGTGCCAGCAGGTCCGGGTACAGTCCACCCCTCCACTTT
TRBJ2-1	.	TRBD1	TRBV7-9	CASTSRGTGTTSSYNEQFF	TGTGCCAGCACCTCAAGGGGGACAGGTACTACGAGCTCCTACAATGAGCAGTTCTTC
TRBJ2-7	.	.	TRBV29-1	CSVEDRGSSSYEQYF	TGCAGCGTTGAAGATCGGGGTTCTTCCTCCTACGAGCAGTACTTC
TRBJ1-6	few	.	TRBV7-3	CASSPSGAGDSPLHF	TGTGCCAGCAGCCCCTCAGGGGCAGGAGATTCACCCCTCCACTTT
TRBJ2-5	.	.	TRBV5-1	CASSLGGVQETQYF	TGCGCCAGCAGCTTGGGCGGGGTTCAAGAGACCCAGTACTTC
TRBJ1-4	.	.	TRBV30	CASGTRREKLFF	TGTGCCAGCGGGACCAGACGGGAAAAACTGTTTTTT
TRBJ2-2	.	TRBD2	TRBV30	CALGRGGALTGELFF	TGTGCCCTAGGGCGCGGGGGGGCATTGACCGGGGAGCTGTTTTTT